These 31 T cell receptor beta chains came from one sample sequenced in a study of blood T cell repertoires in COVID-19. Libraries were prepared by immunoSEQ multiplex PCR; TCRdb keeps only in-frame clonotypes and omits some of them. The data contain some 210,000 clones, approximately 89% of them singletons. Sequencing was carried out using peripheral blood. The receptors here all came from a woman aged 40 to 49 with acute or convalescent COVID-19.

The V call is TRBV12-3 or TRBV12-4, the J call TRBJ1-1; TRBD1 is a possible D gene (5 bases). V lost 4 bases to trimming and J lost 5 bases, with 11 bases between them. This CDR3 region has 13 residues. Here the CDR3 reads CASSSPQGTEAFF. CDR3 in DNA: TGTGCCAGCAGTTCACCCCAGGGAACTGAAGCTTTCTTT.

This chain joins TRBV10-2 and TRBJ1-1, with D tentatively TRBD1 (6 bases). CDR1 is WSHSY, CDR2 SAAADI, per germline. Trimming took off 2 bases at V and 1 base at J, with 8 bases between the two ends. CDR3 length: 14 residues. The CDR3 sequence is CASSERGWNTEAFF. For the CDR3, the DNA is TGCGCCAGCAGTGAGAGGGGGTGGAACACTGAAGCTTTCTTT.

The chain couples TRBV25-1 to TRBJ2-3, with TRBD1 matching 8 bases. The CDR3 contains 16 residues. Germline V gives CDR1 MGHDK, CDR2 SYGVNS. Unmatched junction bases numbered 4, after V lost 2 bases and J lost 0 bases. In nucleotides, the CDR3 is TGTGCCAGCAGTGAAGCAGGGGGCTCTAGCACAGATACGCAGTATTTT. Translating gives CASSEAGGSSTDTQYF.

The gene calls are TRBV5-4 and TRBJ1-2; no firm D call. The V gene lost 5 bases and the J gene lost 3 bases, with 20 bases spanning the gap. The CDR3 covers 16 residues. In germline, CDR1 is SGHNT, CDR2 YYREEE (reference sequence). CDR3 in amino acids: CASRESSGAGDYGYTF. DNA for the CDR3: TGTGCCAGCAGGGAATCATCGGGAGCGGGAGACTATGGCTACACCTTC.

The rearrangement links TRBV24-1 to TRBJ1-1; D possibly corresponds to TRBD1 (6 bases). Per the germline V gene, CDR1 is KGHDR and CDR2 is SFDVKD. Trimming left V 8 bases short and J 2 bases short, with 11 bases between. The CDR3 runs 13 residues. The chain's CDR3 is CATTGDINTEAFF. CDR3 in DNA: TGTGCCACCACCGGGGACATTAACACTGAAGCTTTCTTT.

The V and J genes are TRBV4-2 and TRBJ1-1; 8 bases line up with TRBD1. This CDR3 is 15 amino acids long. Trimming at V came to 3 bases and at J to 1 base, leaving 4 bases not matched to a gene. CDR1 LGHNA and CDR2 YNFKEQ come from the germline V gene. DNA of the CDR3: TGTGCCAGCAGCCAGCGGACAGGGCGGAACACTGAAGCTTTCTTT. Residues: CASSQRTGRNTEAFF.

The chain links TRBV6-4 to TRBJ1-6; TRBD1 aligns across 8 bases. The ends lost 10 bases at V and 7 bases at J; junction bases unmatched: 9. Germline values: CDR1 MRHNA, CDR2 SNTAGT. This CDR3 has 14 amino acids. In DNA form, the CDR3 reads TGTGCCACCAAAACCGACAGGGGCAATTCACCCCTCCACTTT. It translates to CATKTDRGNSPLHF.

This clone was seen more than once but under ten times. The rearrangement uses TRBV27 and TRBJ1-2, with 8 positions matching TRBD1. Germline V gene lookup returns CDR1 MNHEY and CDR2 SMNVEV (reference sequence). V was pared by 6 bases and J by 5 bases, with 2 bases of the junction left unmatched. The CDR3 is made up of 12 amino acids. CDR3 nucleotide sequence: TGTGCCAGCAGAGGGACAGGTTATGGCTACACCTTC. Translating it yields CASRGTGYGYTF.

This chain links TRBV6-4 with TRBJ2-3; 7 positions agree with TRBD2. Per germline, CDR1 MRHNA and CDR2 SNTAGT. Trimming took 6 bases from V and 5 from J; bases not matched to a gene: 5. The CDR3 runs 13 residues. The DNA for the CDR3 is TGTGCCAGCAGCCGGACTAGTGAAGATACGCAGTATTTT. Protein: CASSRTSEDTQYF.

The rearrangement joins TRBV2 to TRBJ2-4, with TRBD1 as a possible D gene (7 bases). The V gene's germline CDR1 is SNHLY and CDR2 FYNNEI. CDR3 size: 16 residues. V gave up 5 bases and J gave up 4 bases, with 18 bases separating them. The CDR3 sequence is CASSLRGVTSKNIQYF. In DNA, the CDR3 is TGTGCCAGCAGTCTCAGGGGGGTCACCTCGAAAAACATTCAGTACTTC.

The chain uses TRBV12-5 and TRBJ2-4; 10 bases line up with TRBD2. Germline V CDR1 and CDR2: LGHNT, FRNRAP. This CDR3 is 19 amino acids long. V lost 5 bases and J lost 3; bases outside the gene matches: 16. The CDR3 is CASGPPGSGGPFIKNIQYF. DNA for the CDR3: TGTGCTAGTGGTCCCCCCGGTAGCGGGGGGCCCTTTATCAAAAACATTCAGTACTTC.

This sequence joins TRBV6-5 and TRBJ1-1; the D gene is possibly TRBD1 (6 bases). Per the germline V gene, CDR1 is MNHEY and CDR2 is SVGAGI. The length of the CDR3 is 15 residues. Trimming stripped 9 bases from V and 1 base from J, with 18 bases between. CDR3 residues: CASKTGLGENTEAFF. In DNA form, the CDR3 reads TGTGCCAGTAAAACAGGGCTGGGAGAGAACACTGAAGCTTTCTTT.

This clone is judged medium-sized. This chain uses TRBV13 with TRBJ2-1; TRBD2 agrees at 7 bases. V shed 1 base and J 6 bases; nucleotides not matched to a gene: 3. The CDR3 is made up of 14 amino acids. Germline lookup yields CDR1 PRHDT and CDR2 FYEKMQ (reference sequence). The CDR3 region is CASSLEGGGNEQFF. As DNA, the CDR3 is TGTGCCAGCAGCTTAGAGGGCGGGGGCAATGAGCAGTTCTTC.

The chain has TRBV11-2 and TRBJ1-6; D is possibly TRBD1 (6 bases). The germline V gene has CDR1 SGHAT and CDR2 FQNNGV. The CDR3 spans 14 residues. Trimming left V 1 base short and J 7 bases short, with 8 bases between. CDR3: CASSLGQVNSPLHF. The CDR3 bases are TGTGCCAGCAGCTTAGGACAGGTCAATTCACCCCTCCACTTT.

As DNA, the CDR3 is TGTGCCAGCAGCTTAGAACGGGGTAAAGGCTACACCTTC. Protein product: CASSLERGKGYTF. J is TRBJ1-2 and V is TRBV13; D is uncertain. The CDR3 covers 13 residues. The germline V gene encodes CDR1 PRHDT and CDR2 FYEKMQ (reference sequence). Trimming pared 1 base from V and 8 bases from J, leaving 11 bases between.

CDR3 sequence reads: CASSFTGGRPKQYF. In DNA form, the CDR3 reads TGTGCCAGCAGCTTCACGGGGGGGCGACCCAAACAGTACTTC. The rearrangement links TRBV11-1 to TRBJ2-5; 8 bases are shared with TRBD2. There are 14 residues in the CDR3. CDR1 and CDR2 from the germline V gene are SGHAT and FQDESV (reference sequence). V shed 3 bases, J shed 11 bases, and the junction held 11 bases outside the gene matches. Using reference TRBV11-1 and TRBJ2-5 for the parts outside the CDR3, the full variable domain is EAEVAQSPRYKITEKSQAVAFWCDPISGHATLYWYRQILGQGPELLVQFQDESVVDDSQLPKDRFSAERLKGVDSTLKIQPAELGDSAMYLCASSFTGGRPKQYFGPGTRLLVL.

This chain uses TRBV3-1 (or the pseudogene TRBV3-2) with TRBJ1-2; no clear D. Trimming took 4 bases from V and 2 from J, leaving 17 bases between them. CDR3 length equals 16 residues. Germline loops: CDR1 LGHDT, CDR2 YNNKEL (reference sequence). The CDR3 loop is CASSLFPTGKNYGYTF. DNA of the CDR3: TGTGCCAGCAGCCTTTTCCCGACGGGTAAAAACTATGGCTACACCTTC.

This clone was detected only a few times. CDR3 sequence: CASSPPGVAKYGYTF. The CDR3, as DNA: TGTGCCAGCAGCCCCCCGGGGGTCGCAAAATATGGCTACACCTTC. This chain connects TRBV9 to TRBJ1-2, with D perhaps TRBD1 (5 bases). Germline V gives CDR1 SGDLS, CDR2 YYNGEE. Trimming removed 4 bases at V and 5 bases at J, with 18 bases between. The CDR3 totals 15 residues.

This sequence joins TRBV19 and TRBJ2-4, with 9 bases that match TRBD1. The CDR3 has 16 amino acids. Germline CDR1 LNHDA, CDR2 SQIVND (reference sequence). The trim removed 3 bases at V and 9 bases at J, leaving 12 bases unmatched. This chain's CDR3 is CASSIGTGNIRVIQYF. The CDR3 region has the DNA TGTGCCAGTAGTATCGGGACAGGGAACATCAGGGTCATTCAGTACTTC. The full variable domain, its missing parts supplied by reference TRBV19 and TRBJ2-4, is DGGITQSPKYLFRKEGQNVTLSCEQNLNHDAMYWYRQDPGQGLRLIYYSQIVNDFQKGDIAEGYSVSREKKESFPLTVTSAQKNPTAFYLCASSIGTGNIRVIQYFGAGTRLSVL.

The V call is TRBV2, the J call TRBJ2-6; D may be TRBD1 (5 bases). CDR3 size: 16 residues. CDR1 is SNHLY and CDR2 is FYNNEI in the germline V gene. V lost 6 bases and J 2 bases, leaving 14 bases between the germline ends. In DNA form, the CDR3 reads TGTGCCAGCAGGGATCGATCAGGGACTGGGGCCAACGTCCTGACTTTC. Amino acid sequence: CASRDRSGTGANVLTF. Based on the CDR3 plus reference TRBV2 and TRBJ2-6, the full variable domain is EPEVTQTPSHQVTQMGQEVILRCVPISNHLYFYWYRQILGQKVEFLVSFYNNEISEKSEIFDDQFSVERPDGSNFTLKIRSTKLEDSAMYFCASRDRSGTGANVLTFGAGSRLTVL.

V gene TRBV7-8 combines with J gene TRBJ1-2; 8 nucleotides align to TRBD1. The CDR3 length is 18 residues. Germline values: CDR1 SGHVS, CDR2 FQNEAQ. J lost 0 bases, V lost 1 base, and 10 bases had no gene match. CDR3 loop: CASSLGIAGGESNYGYTF. In DNA form, the CDR3 reads TGTGCCAGCAGCTTAGGCATTGCAGGGGGCGAATCTAACTATGGCTACACCTTC.

The rearrangement uses TRBV5-4 and TRBJ2-5; the match to TRBD2 covers 8 bases. CDR1 and CDR2 from the germline V gene are SGHNT and YYREEE (reference sequence). With V trimmed by 3 bases and J by 3 bases, 7 bases remained unmatched. This CDR3 contains 15 residues. CDR3 sequence (DNA): TGTGCCAGCAGCTACGGAGCGGGGGTTAAAGAGACCCAGTACTTC. It encodes CASSYGAGVKETQYF.

This sequence joins TRBV12-3 or TRBV12-4 and TRBJ2-1; a possible D gene is TRBD2 (7 bases). This CDR3 has 13 amino acids. Trimming pared 6 bases from V and 6 bases from J, leaving 12 bases between. The CDR3, as DNA: TGTGCCAGCAGAAAAAGGGGGGGCAATGAGCAGTTCTTC. It encodes CASRKRGGNEQFF.

The chain recombines TRBV10-3 with TRBJ1-1; 8 positions agree with TRBD1. This CDR3 contains 17 residues. Germline CDR1 is ENHRY and CDR2 is SYGVKD. J gave up 2 bases and V 6 bases, and 14 bases lay outside the gene matches. In nucleotides, the CDR3 is TGTGCCATCAGGTGGGACAGGATTTTGAGCGACAACACTGAAGCTTTCTTT. Residues: CAIRWDRILSDNTEAFF.

The J gene is TRBJ1-5, the V gene TRBV5-1; possible D gene TRBD1, 5 bases. The germline V gene encodes CDR1 SGHRS and CDR2 YFSETQ. V gave up 4 bases and J gave up 3 bases, with 11 bases separating them. This CDR3 spans 14 amino acids. The CDR3 is CASSPGGVNQPQHF. CDR3 coding DNA: TGCGCCAGCAGCCCGGGGGGGGTCAATCAGCCCCAGCATTTT.

This clone was counted once. This chain connects TRBV13 to TRBJ1-5; a possible D gene is TRBD1 (5 bases). Germline CDR1 PRHDT, CDR2 FYEKMQ (reference sequence). V gave up 3 bases and J gave up 8 bases, with 11 bases separating them. The CDR3 length is 13 residues. The CDR3 nucleotides read TGTGCCAGCAGCTTTTCGACAGTGGAGCCCCAGCATTTT. Translation: CASSFSTVEPQHF.

This chain joins TRBV6-5 and TRBJ1-6, with a weak D call TRBD1 (6 bases). CDR1 MNHEY and CDR2 SVGAGI come from the germline V gene. The CDR3 contains 14 residues. The V end was cut by 6 bases, the J end by 9 bases, with 15 bases between. CDR3 DNA sequence: TGTGCCAGCAGGATGGGACAAGAGGGTTCACCCCTCCACTTT. Amino acid sequence: CASRMGQEGSPLHF.

V usage is TRBV18 and J usage is TRBJ1-1, with D perhaps matching TRBD1 (5 bases). The V end was cut by 2 bases, the J end by 5 bases, with 18 bases between. CDR1 and CDR2 from the germline V gene are KGHSH and LQKENI. CDR3 length: 16 residues. The chain's CDR3 is CASSPTPDWGGTEAFF. As DNA, the CDR3 is TGTGCCAGCTCACCAACCCCTGACTGGGGGGGGACTGAAGCTTTCTTT.

The chain links TRBV21-1 to TRBJ2-6; the table gives TRBD1 as D, unverified against the DNA. TRBV21-1 is a listed pseudogene. The CDR3 is 20 amino acids. The CDR3 loop reads CASSFPRRTGASSGANVLTF. DNA for the CDR3: TGTGCCAGCAGCTTCCCGCGCAGGACAGGGGCTAGCTCTGGGGCCAACGTCCTGACTTTC.

This chain connects TRBV5-1 to TRBJ1-1; 8 bases align to TRBD1. Germline V gives CDR1 SGHRS, CDR2 YFSETQ. The CDR3 sequence is 13 residues long. V gave up 4 bases and J gave up 4 bases; unmatched junction bases: 3. DNA for the CDR3: TGCGCCAGCAGCCACACAGGGGGCACTGAAGCTTTCTTT. Amino acids: CASSHTGGTEAFF.

The V call is TRBV11-2, the J call TRBJ1-4, with TRBD1 identical over 8 bases. Germline V gives CDR1 SGHAT, CDR2 FQNNGV. J gave up 7 bases and V 4 bases, and 8 bases lay outside the gene matches. The CDR3 has 15 amino acids. The chain's CDR3 is CASSSTGVRGEKLFF. The DNA for the CDR3 is TGTGCCAGCAGCTCGACAGGGGTTCGAGGTGAAAAACTGTTTTTT.